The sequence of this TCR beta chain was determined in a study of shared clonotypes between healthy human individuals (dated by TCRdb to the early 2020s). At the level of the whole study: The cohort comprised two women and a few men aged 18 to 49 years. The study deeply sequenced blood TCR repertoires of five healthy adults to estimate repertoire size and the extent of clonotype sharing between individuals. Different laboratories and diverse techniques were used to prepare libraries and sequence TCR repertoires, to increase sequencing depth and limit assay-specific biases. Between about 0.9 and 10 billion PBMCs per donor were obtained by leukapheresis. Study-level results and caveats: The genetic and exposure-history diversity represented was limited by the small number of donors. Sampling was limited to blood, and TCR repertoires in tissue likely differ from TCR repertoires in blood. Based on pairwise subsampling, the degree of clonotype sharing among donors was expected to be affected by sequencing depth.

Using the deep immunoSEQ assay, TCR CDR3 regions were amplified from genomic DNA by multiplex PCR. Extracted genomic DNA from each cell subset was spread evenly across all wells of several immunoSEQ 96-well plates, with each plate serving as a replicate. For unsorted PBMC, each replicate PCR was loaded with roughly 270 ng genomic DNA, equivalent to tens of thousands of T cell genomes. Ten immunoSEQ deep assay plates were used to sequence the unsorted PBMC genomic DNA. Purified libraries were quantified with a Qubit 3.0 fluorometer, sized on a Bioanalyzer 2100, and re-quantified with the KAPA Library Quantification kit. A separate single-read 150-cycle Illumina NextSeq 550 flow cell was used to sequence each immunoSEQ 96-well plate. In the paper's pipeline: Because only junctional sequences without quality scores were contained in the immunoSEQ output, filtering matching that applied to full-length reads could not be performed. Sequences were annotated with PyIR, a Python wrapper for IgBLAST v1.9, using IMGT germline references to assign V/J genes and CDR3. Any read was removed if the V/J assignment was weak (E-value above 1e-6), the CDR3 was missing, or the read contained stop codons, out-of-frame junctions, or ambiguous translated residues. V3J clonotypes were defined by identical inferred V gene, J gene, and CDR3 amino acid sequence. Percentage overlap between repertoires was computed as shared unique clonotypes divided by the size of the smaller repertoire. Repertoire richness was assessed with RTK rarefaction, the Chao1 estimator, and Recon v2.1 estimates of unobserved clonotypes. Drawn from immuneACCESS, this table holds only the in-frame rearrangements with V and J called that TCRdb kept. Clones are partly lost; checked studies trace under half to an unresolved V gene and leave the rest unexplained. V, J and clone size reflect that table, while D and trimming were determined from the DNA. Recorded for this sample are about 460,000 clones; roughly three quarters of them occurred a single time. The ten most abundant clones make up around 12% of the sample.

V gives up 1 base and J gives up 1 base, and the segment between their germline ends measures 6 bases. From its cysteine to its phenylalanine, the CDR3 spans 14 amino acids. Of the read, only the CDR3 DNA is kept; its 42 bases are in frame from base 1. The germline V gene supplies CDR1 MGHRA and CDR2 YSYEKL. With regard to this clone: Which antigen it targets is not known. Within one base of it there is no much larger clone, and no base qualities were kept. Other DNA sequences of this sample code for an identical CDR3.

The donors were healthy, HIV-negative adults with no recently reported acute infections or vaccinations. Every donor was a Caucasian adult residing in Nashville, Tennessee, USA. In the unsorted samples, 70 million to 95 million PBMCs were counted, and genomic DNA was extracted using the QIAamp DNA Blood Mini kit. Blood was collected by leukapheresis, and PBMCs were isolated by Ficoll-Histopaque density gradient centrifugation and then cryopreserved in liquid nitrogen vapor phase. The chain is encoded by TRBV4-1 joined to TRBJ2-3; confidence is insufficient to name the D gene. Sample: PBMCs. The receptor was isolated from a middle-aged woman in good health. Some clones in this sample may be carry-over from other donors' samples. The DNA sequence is TGCGCCAGCAGCCAAGGGGCTGGCACAGATACGCAGTATTTT. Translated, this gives CASSQGAGTDTQYF.